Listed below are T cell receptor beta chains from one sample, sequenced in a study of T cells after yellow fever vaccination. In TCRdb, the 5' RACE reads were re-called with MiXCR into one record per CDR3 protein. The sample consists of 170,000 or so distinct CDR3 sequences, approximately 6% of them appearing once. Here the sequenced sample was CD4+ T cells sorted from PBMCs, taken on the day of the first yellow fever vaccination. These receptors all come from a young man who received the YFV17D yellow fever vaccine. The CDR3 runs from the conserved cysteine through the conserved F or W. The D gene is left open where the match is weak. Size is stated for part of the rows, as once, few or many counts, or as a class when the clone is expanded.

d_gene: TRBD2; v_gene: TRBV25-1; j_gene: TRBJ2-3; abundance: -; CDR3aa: CASSESGGPSSTDTQYF; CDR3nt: TGTGCCAGCAGTGAATCGGGGGGACCTTCTAGCACAGATACGCAGTATTTT
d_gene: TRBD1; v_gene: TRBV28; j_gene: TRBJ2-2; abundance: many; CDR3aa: CASSSGGMKKLGELFF; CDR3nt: TGTGCCAGCAGTTCAGGGGGCATGAAAAAGTTGGGGGAGCTGTTTTTT
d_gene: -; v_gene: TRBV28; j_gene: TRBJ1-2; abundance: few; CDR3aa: CASRPSAEYGYTF; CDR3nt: TGTGCCAGCAGACCCTCGGCAGAGTATGGCTACACCTTC
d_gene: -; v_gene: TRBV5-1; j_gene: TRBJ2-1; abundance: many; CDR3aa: CASSLGTNEQFF; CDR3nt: TGCGCCAGCAGCTTGGGAACAAATGAGCAGTTCTTC
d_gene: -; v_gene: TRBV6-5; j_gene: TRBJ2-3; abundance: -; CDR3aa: CASSYGRRDTQYF; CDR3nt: TGTGCCAGCAGTTACGGGCGCCGGGATACGCAGTATTTT
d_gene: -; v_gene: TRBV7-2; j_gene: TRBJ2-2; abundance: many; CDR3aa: CASSPFPPTGELFF; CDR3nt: TGTGCCAGCAGCCCTTTTCCGCCCACCGGGGAGCTGTTTTTT
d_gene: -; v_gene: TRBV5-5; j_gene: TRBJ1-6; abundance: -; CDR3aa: CASSPGTWDSPLHF; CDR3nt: TGTGCCAGCAGCCCCGGGACCTGGGATTCACCCCTCCACTTT
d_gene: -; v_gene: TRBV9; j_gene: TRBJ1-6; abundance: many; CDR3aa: CASSVDGSGGSPLHF; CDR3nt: TGTGCCAGCAGCGTAGATGGCTCAGGTGGTTCACCCCTCCACTTT
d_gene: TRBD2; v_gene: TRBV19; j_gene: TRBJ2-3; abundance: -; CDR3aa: CASSTGTSGYSDTQYF; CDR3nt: TGTGCCAGTAGTACCGGGACTAGCGGGTACTCAGATACGCAGTATTTT
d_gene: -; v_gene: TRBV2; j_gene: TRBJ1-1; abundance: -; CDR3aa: CASWSMNTEAFF; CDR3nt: TGTGCCAGCTGGTCGATGAACACTGAAGCTTTCTTT
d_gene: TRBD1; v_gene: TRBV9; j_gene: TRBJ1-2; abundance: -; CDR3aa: CASSPQGGINYGYTF; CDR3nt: TGTGCCAGCAGCCCCCAGGGGGGGATTAACTATGGCTACACCTTC
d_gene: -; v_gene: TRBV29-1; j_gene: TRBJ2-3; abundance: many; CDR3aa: CSVPWGATDTQYF; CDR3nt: TGCAGCGTTCCCTGGGGGGCGACAGATACGCAGTATTTT
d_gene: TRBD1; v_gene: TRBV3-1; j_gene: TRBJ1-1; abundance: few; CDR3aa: CAARQGATTEAFF; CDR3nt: TGTGCCGCCCGACAGGGGGCCACCACTGAAGCTTTCTTT
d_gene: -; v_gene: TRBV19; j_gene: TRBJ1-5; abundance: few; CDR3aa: CASSTPYGSQHF; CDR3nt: TGTGCCAGTAGTACCCCCTACGGGTCCCAGCATTTT